The T cell receptor beta chain described here comes from a study of naive and memory T cell subsets. Two oligonucleotides, mixed equimolar, formed the beta constant-region primer covering TRBC1 and TRBC2. Four rounds of PCR amplified the ligated cDNA using nested alpha and beta constant-region primers plus SP2. A 12-nucleotide UMI and the SP2 primer were added to the cDNA 3' end by oligonucleotide ligation. TCRdb re-analysed the UMI-ligation and nested PCR reads in MiXCR, keeping a single row per CDR3 protein. Here the sample spans approximately 140,000 distinct CDR3 sequences, more than 15% being singletons. Regarding the study as a whole: Over 95% of naive TCR sequences appeared only once after error correction, unlike memory subsets. Especially in CD8 cells, naive repertoires contained a few larger clonotypes, possibly CD45RA-re-expressing memory cells. RNA-based TCR counts may shift with T cell activation and differentiation.

This CDR3 has 14 residues. Germline assignment: CDR1 DFQATT and CDR2 SNEGSKA (reference sequence). Trimming stripped 0 bases from V and 5 bases from J, with 14 bases between. In this sample, this clonotype turned up many times. Antigen specificity is unknown. Alpha and beta libraries were amplified separately from the second PCR onward. This TCR came from a human donor in good health. The sample comprised naive CD8+ T cells from blood. This chain connects TRBV20-1 to TRBJ2-7; perhaps TRBD1 as D (5 bases). This chain's CDR3 is CSAREDKVPDEQYF. The CDR3 DNA reads TGCAGTGCTAGAGAGGACAAGGTGCCCGACGAGCAGTACTTC.